The 20 T cell receptor beta chains presented below share a single source sample, sequenced in a study of T-cell reconstitution after alpha-beta-depleted transplantation in children. Unique molecular identifiers tagged the TCRbeta library. TCRdb ran MiXCR on the PCR reads and lists one entry per CDR3 protein. The profile shows a few hundred thousand distinct CDR3 sequences, 20% to 30% of them singletons. The sequenced sample was PBMCs, obtained before TCRalphabeta/CD19-depleted stem cell transplant. These receptors were collected from a boy younger than two with Wiskott-Aldrich syndrome, due to receive a stem cell transplant.

The chain couples TRBV20-1 to TRBJ2-3; D not resolved. CDR1 DFQATT and CDR2 SNEGSKA come from the germline V gene (reference sequence). The V gene lost 6 bases and the J gene lost 4 bases, with 11 bases spanning the gap. This CDR3 is built from 12 residues. CDR3: CSATAGADTQYF. The CDR3 DNA is TGCAGTGCGACTGCAGGCGCAGATACGCAGTATTTT.

A word on this clonotype: A junction end diverges from the germline sequence, so it may reflect a read error. The chain joins TRBV20-1 to TRBJ2-7, with TRBD2 as a possible D gene (6 bases). Per germline, CDR1 DFQATT and CDR2 SNEGSKA (reference sequence). The CDR3 length is 15 residues. The CDR3 sequence: CSARGGWAGSYEQYF. CDR3 DNA sequence: TGCAGTGCTAGGGGGGGTTGGGCGGGATCCTACGAACAGTACTTC.

The V gene is TRBV7-6, the J gene TRBJ2-7, with 7 bases lining up with TRBD2. Germline trimming cut 2 bases from V and 5 bases from J; bases unmatched to any gene: 6. The germline V gene has CDR1 SGHVS and CDR2 FNYEAQ. The CDR3 loop spans 14 amino acids. CDR3 in amino acids: CASSLYEGGNEQYF. CDR3 nucleotide sequence: TGTGCCAGCAGCTTATATGAGGGAGGGAACGAGCAGTACTTC.

The chain recombines TRBV5-1 with TRBJ2-7, with a weak D call TRBD1 (5 bases). The ends were cut back, 3 bases at V and 2 bases at J, with 9 bases in the middle. Germline V gene lookup returns CDR1 SGHRS and CDR2 YFSETQ. This CDR3 region has 13 residues. CDR3 bases: TGCGCCAGCAGCTGGCAGGGAACCTACGAGCAGTACTTC. This gives the protein CASSWQGTYEQYF.

V usage is TRBV21-1 and J usage is TRBJ2-5; the table calls TRBD2, which could not be checked here. TRBV21-1 corresponds to a pseudogene. The CDR3 contains 14 residues. The CDR3 DNA is TGTGCCAAGCGACAGCCTAGCGAAAAAGAGACCCAGTACTTC. Translating gives CAKRQPSEKETQYF.

The chain links TRBV20-1 to TRBJ2-5, with D maybe TRBD1 (7 bases). Germline V gives CDR1 DFQATT, CDR2 SNEGSKA (reference sequence). The CDR3 contains 13 residues. Trimming cost V 8 bases and J 5 bases, with 18 bases left between them. The CDR3 DNA sequence: TGCAGTCCCAGGGGGGACTGGGGGGAGACCCAGTACTTC. Its protein product is CSPRGDWGETQYF.

The chain uses TRBV5-1 and TRBJ2-7; D possibly corresponds to TRBD2 (6 bases). Trimming took 2 bases from V and 4 from J, leaving 10 bases between them. In germline, CDR1 is SGHRS, CDR2 YFSETQ. The CDR3 has 13 amino acids. CDR3 protein: CASSFLGGYEQYF. CDR3 nucleotide sequence: TGCGCCAGCAGCTTCCTTGGGGGGTACGAGCAGTACTTC.

The chain carries TRBV20-1 and TRBJ1-2; no firm D call. V lost 2 bases to trimming and J lost 8 bases, with 9 bases between them. Germline-derived CDR1 and CDR2 are DFQATT and SNEGSKA (reference sequence). The CDR3 extends over 11 amino acids. This CDR3 is CSARSHEGYTF. The CDR3 nucleotides are TGCAGTGCTAGATCCCACGAAGGCTACACCTTC.

About this clonotype itself: Its ends do not fully match the called genes, so a read error is possible. The chain couples TRBV20-1 to TRBJ2-1, with D hard to call. The CDR3 runs 13 residues. CDR1 is DFQATT, CDR2 SNEGSKA, per germline (reference sequence). The CDR3 spells CSVNFPSSNEQFF. In nucleotides, the CDR3 is TGCAGTGTCAACTTCCCGTCCTCCAATGAGCAGTTCTTC.

A few counts support this clonotype. The chain links TRBV27 to TRBJ2-3; the match to TRBD2 covers 11 bases. Germline V gives CDR1 MNHEY, CDR2 SMNVEV (reference sequence). Trimming at V came to 1 base and at J to 0 bases, leaving 6 bases not matched to a gene. CDR3 size: 18 residues. CDR3 coding DNA: TGTGCCAGCAGTTTATTCCCCCGGACTAGCGGGAGCACAGATACGCAGTATTTT. The encoded protein is CASSLFPRTSGSTDTQYF.

This clonotype was detected a few times. The chain employs TRBV5-1 and TRBJ2-3; D tentatively reads TRBD1 or TRBD2 (5 bases each). V was pared by 0 bases and J by 1 base, with 9 bases between. The germline V gene has CDR1 SGHRS and CDR2 YFSETQ. This CDR3 region has 15 residues. The CDR3 DNA is TGCGCCAGCAGCTTGGCCGGGGCTCGCACAGATACGCAGTATTTT. It yields the protein CASSLAGARTDTQYF. Together with reference TRBV5-1 and TRBJ2-3, the CDR3 gives the full variable domain: KAGVTQTPRYLIKTRGQQVTLSCSPISGHRSVSWYQQTPGQGLQFLFEYFSETQRNKGNFPGRFSGRQFSNSRSEMNVSTLELGDSALYLCASSLAGARTDTQYFGPGTRLTVL.

The chain couples TRBV20-1 to TRBJ2-5; possible D gene TRBD2, 5 bases. CDR3 length equals 12 residues. CDR1 and CDR2 (germline): DFQATT, SNEGSKA (reference sequence). V was pared by 6 bases and J by 1 base, with 9 bases between. CDR3: CSAEGSQETQYF. The DNA of the CDR3 is TGCAGTGCAGAGGGTTCCCAAGAGACCCAGTACTTC.

J is TRBJ1-3 and V is TRBV7-9, with 8 bases identical to TRBD1. From germline, CDR1 is SEHNR and CDR2 FQNEAQ (reference sequence). J was trimmed by 3 bases and V by 5 bases; bases with no gene match: 6. The CDR3 has 15 residues. In DNA form, the CDR3 reads TGTGCCAGCAGCCTCCTCGGACAGGGTGGAAACACCATATATTTT. Translated: CASSLLGQGGNTIYF.

With respect to this clonotype: One end of the junction is discordant with germline, which a read error may explain. This rearrangement joins TRBV18 to TRBJ2-7; possibly TRBD1 for D (5 bases). This CDR3 is 14 amino acids long. Germline V gives CDR1 KGHSH, CDR2 LQKENI. The CDR3 nucleotides are TGTGCCAGCTCACCACTGGCAGGGTCCTGCGAGCAGTACTTC. The encoded protein is CASSPLAGSCEQYF.

The gene calls are TRBV27 and TRBJ2-1, with TRBD2 as a possible D gene (6 bases). The CDR3 is 15 amino acids. Trimming shortened V by 6 bases and J by 5 bases, and 17 bases separated the two germline ends. Germline-derived CDR1 and CDR2 are MNHEY and SMNVEV (reference sequence). The CDR3 loop is CASRGSGRFHNEQFF. The CDR3 nucleotides read TGTGCCAGCAGAGGCTCGGGGAGGTTCCACAATGAGCAGTTCTTC.

In its sample, this clonotype was seen a few times. V gene TRBV19 combines with J gene TRBJ2-1; no firm D call. Germline assignment: CDR1 LNHDA and CDR2 SQIVND (reference sequence). This CDR3 region has 15 residues. The V end lost 2 bases, the J end lost 0 bases, and 8 bases lay between the germline ends. CDR3 protein: CASSIRAFSYNEQFF. The CDR3 nucleotides are TGTGCCAGTAGTATAAGGGCTTTCTCCTACAATGAGCAGTTCTTC.

The J gene is TRBJ2-3, the V gene TRBV20-1; D may be TRBD2 (6 bases). The germline V and J ends were trimmed by 5 bases and 0 bases, with 15 bases remaining between them. Per the germline V gene, CDR1 is DFQATT and CDR2 is SNEGSKA (reference sequence). The CDR3 totals 15 residues. The CDR3 DNA follows: TGCAGTGCTCAAACAACGGCGGGAAGCACAGATACGCAGTATTTT. Residues: CSAQTTAGSTDTQYF.

V is TRBV20-1 and J is TRBJ2-1; TRBD2 matches at 10 bases. V was clipped by 1 base and J by 1 base; unmatched bases: 4. Per the germline V gene, CDR1 is DFQATT and CDR2 is SNEGSKA (reference sequence). The CDR3 is made up of 16 amino acids. The CDR3 DNA reads TGCAGTGCTAGAGTTGTAGCGGGAGGTTCCTACAATGAGCAGTTCTTC. The encoded protein is CSARVVAGGSYNEQFF.

This clonotype has a count of ten or more. The chain uses TRBV5-5 and TRBJ2-1; D gene uncertain. Germline CDR1 is SGHKS and CDR2 is YYEKEE (reference sequence). The germline V and J ends were trimmed by 4 bases and 6 bases, with 17 bases remaining between them. This CDR3 has 15 amino acids. The CDR3 DNA reads as TGTGCCAGCAGCATAGGACCAAGGTTGGGCAATGAGCAGTTCTTC. This codes for CASSIGPRLGNEQFF.

The chain links TRBV5-4 to TRBJ1-2; 7 positions match TRBD1. The CDR3 loop spans 14 amino acids. The V and J ends lost 6 bases and 3 bases, in that order; junction bases with no gene match: 8. The germline gives CDR1 SGHNT, CDR2 YYREEE (reference sequence). The CDR3 DNA sequence: TGTGCCAGCACCCTAACAGGGGCATACTATGGCTACACCTTC. This codes for CASTLTGAYYGYTF. Combining the CDR3 with reference TRBV5-4 and TRBJ1-2 gives the whole variable domain ETGVTQSPTHLIKTRGQQVTLRCSSQSGHNTVSWYQQALGQGPQFIFQYYREEENGRGNFPPRFSGLQFPNYSSELNVNALELDDSALYLCASTLTGAYYGYTFGSGTRLTVV.